The sequence of this TCR beta chain was determined in a study of human T cells and chemical hapten exposure. In the study overall: For sensitization, 2% DPC was applied to a 2 cm by 2 cm patch of upper inner arm skin. Readings were taken at 6 days from patch tests that had applied 0.01% DPC to the upper back.

This clonotype was counted at least ten times. Time point here: patch test 1, 2 weeks after DPC sensitization. The treatment denotes: therapeutic diphenylcyclopropenone sensitization with weekly scalp DPC. Extraction of total RNA was performed on unfractionated whole blood. Samples of blood were obtained prior to the application of each patch test. MiXCR was run by TCRdb on the RACE reads, yielding one entry per CDR3 protein. Of some 53,000 distinct CDR3 sequences in the sample, 11% were seen once. V was clipped by 2 bases and J by 6 bases; unmatched bases: 2. The germline V gene encodes CDR1 MNHEY and CDR2 SVGEGT. The CDR3 runs 14 residues.

The chain joins TRBV6-2 or TRBV6-3 to TRBJ2-2, with 8 bases lining up with TRBD1. This sequence originates from a woman aged 40 to 49 with alopecia areata. Some clones in this sample may be carry-over from other donors' samples. Sequences were derived from whole blood, sampled in connection with sensitization to the hapten diphenylcyclopropenone (DPC). Here the CDR3 reads CASSYRTGSGELFF. CDR3 coding DNA: TGTGCCAGCAGTTACAGGACAGGGTCCGGGGAGCTGTTTTTT.